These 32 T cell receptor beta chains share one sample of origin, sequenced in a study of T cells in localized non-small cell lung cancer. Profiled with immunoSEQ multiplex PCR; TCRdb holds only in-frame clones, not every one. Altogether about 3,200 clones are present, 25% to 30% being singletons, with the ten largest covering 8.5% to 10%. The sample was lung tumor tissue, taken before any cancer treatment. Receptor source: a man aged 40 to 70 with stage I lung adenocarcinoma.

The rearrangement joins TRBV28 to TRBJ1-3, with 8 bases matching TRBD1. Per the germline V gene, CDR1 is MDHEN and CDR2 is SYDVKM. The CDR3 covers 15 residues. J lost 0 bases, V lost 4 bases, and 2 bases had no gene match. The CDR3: CASSSTGGSGNTIYF. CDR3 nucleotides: TGTGCCAGCAGTTCAACAGGGGGCTCTGGAAACACCATATATTTT.

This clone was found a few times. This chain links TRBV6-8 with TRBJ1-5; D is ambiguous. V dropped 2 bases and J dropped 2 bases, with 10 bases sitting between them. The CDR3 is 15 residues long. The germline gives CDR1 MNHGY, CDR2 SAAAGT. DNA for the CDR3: TGTGCCAGCAGTTACGCCATCCCTGGCAATCAGCCCCAGCATTTT. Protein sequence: CASSYAIPGNQPQHF.

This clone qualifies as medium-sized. The CDR3 spells CASSYDPGYQPQHF. DNA for the CDR3: TGTGCCAGCAGTTACGATCCAGGGTACCAGCCCCAGCATTTT. The chain uses TRBV6-8 and TRBJ1-5, with D possibly being TRBD1 (5 bases). The CDR3 covers 14 residues. Looked up from germline, CDR1 is MNHGY and CDR2 is SAAAGT. The germline V and J ends were trimmed by 2 bases and 7 bases, with 12 bases remaining between them.

The CDR3 loop is CSAERGGPDEQFF. The CDR3, as DNA: TGCAGCGCGGAAAGGGGGGGCCCTGATGAGCAGTTCTTC. The genes are TRBV29-1 and TRBJ2-1, with a tentative D call TRBD2 (7 bases). Per germline, CDR1 SQVTM and CDR2 ANQGSEA. The length of the CDR3 is 13 residues. The V and J ends lost 7 bases and 8 bases respectively, with 18 bases between them.

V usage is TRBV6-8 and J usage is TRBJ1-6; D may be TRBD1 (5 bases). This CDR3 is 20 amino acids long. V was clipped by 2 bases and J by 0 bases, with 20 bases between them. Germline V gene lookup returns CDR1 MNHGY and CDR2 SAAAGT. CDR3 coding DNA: TGTGCCAGCAGTTACCAGGGACTGGGATCCAAAATCTCCTATAATTCACCCCTCCACTTT. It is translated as CASSYQGLGSKISYNSPLHF.

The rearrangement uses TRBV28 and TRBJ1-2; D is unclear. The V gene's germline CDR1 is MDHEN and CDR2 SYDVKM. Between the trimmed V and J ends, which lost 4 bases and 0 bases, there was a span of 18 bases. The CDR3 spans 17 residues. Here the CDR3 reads CASSSTRWVGANYGYTF. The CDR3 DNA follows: TGTGCCAGCAGTTCCACAAGGTGGGTGGGAGCTAACTATGGCTACACCTTC.

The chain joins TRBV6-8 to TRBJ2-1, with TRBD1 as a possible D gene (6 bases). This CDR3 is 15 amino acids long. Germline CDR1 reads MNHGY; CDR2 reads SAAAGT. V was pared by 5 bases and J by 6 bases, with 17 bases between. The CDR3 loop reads CASSPPPGQSNEQFF. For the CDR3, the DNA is TGTGCCAGCAGTCCGCCGCCGGGACAAAGCAATGAGCAGTTCTTC.

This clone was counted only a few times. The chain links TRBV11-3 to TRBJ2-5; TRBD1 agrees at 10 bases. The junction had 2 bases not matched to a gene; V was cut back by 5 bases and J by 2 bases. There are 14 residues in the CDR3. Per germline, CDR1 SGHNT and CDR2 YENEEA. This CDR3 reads CASSRDRGQETQYF. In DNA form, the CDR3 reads TGTGCCAGCAGCCGGGACAGGGGACAAGAGACCCAGTACTTC.

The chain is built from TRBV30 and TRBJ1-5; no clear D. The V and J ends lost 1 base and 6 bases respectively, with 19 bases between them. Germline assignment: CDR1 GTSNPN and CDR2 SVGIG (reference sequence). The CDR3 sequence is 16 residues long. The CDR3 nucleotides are TGTGCCTGGAGTGCGAAATCCGGGAGTTGGGGTCAGCCCCAGCATTTT. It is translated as CAWSAKSGSWGQPQHF.

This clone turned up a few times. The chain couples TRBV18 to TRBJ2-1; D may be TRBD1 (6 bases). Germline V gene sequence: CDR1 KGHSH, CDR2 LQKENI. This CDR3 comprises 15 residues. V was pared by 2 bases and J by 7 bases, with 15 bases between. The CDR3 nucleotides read TGTGCCAGCTCACCAGCGGCAGGGGTGAAAAATGAGCAGTTCTTC. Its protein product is CASSPAAGVKNEQFF.

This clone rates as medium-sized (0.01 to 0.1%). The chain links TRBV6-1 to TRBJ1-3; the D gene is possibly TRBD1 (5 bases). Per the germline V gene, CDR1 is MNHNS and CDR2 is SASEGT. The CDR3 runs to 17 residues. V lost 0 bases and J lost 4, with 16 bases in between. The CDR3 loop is CASSEAKGGAGGNTIYF. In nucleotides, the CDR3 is TGTGCCAGCAGTGAAGCGAAGGGTGGGGCAGGAGGAAACACCATATATTTT.

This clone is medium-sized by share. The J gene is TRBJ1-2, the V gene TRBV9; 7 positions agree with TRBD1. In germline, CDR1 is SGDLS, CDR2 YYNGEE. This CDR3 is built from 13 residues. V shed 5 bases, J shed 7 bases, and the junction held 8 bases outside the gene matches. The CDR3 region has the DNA TGTGCCAGCAGTGAAGGGGGCTCCAGTGGCTACACCTTC. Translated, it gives CASSEGGSSGYTF.

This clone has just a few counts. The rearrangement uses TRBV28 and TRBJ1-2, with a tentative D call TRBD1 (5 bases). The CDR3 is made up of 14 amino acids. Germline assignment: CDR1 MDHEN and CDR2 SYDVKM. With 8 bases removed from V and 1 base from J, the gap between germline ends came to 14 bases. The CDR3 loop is CASSLGGGNYGYTF. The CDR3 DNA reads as TGTGCCAGCTCCCTGGGGGGGGGTAACTATGGCTACACCTTC.

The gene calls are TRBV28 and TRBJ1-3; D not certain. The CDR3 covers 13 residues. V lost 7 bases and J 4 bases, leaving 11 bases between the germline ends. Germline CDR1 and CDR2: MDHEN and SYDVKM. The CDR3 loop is CASTPPLGNTIYF. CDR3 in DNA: TGTGCCAGCACCCCCCCCTTGGGAAACACCATATATTTT.

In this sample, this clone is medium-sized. Here the CDR3 DNA reads TGTGCCAGCAGCTTCAGGGAAAACTCCTACGAGCAGTACTTC. The encoded protein is CASSFRENSYEQYF. The V gene is TRBV11-3, the J gene TRBJ2-7; D is perhaps TRBD1 (5 bases). CDR1 and CDR2 (germline): SGHNT, YENEEA. The V gene lost 3 bases and the J gene lost 0 bases, with 9 bases spanning the gap. This CDR3 is built from 14 residues.

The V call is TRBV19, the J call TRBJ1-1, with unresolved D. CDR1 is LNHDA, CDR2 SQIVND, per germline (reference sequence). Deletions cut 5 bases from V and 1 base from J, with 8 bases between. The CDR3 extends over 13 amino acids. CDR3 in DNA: TGTGCCAGTAGTGAACAGAAGAACACTGAAGCTTTCTTT. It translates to CASSEQKNTEAFF.

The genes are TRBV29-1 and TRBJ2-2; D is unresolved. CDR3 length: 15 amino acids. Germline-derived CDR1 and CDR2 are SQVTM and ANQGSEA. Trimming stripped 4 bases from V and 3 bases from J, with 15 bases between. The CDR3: CSVGTSGPHTGELFF. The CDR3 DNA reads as TGCAGCGTTGGCACTTCCGGCCCCCACACCGGGGAGCTGTTTTTT.

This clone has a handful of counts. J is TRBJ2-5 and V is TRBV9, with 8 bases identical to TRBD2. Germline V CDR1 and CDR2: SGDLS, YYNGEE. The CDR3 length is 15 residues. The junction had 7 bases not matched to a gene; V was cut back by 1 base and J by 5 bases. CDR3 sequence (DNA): TGTGCCAGCAGCGTATCTCCGGGACTAGGGGAGACCCAGTACTTC. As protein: CASSVSPGLGETQYF.

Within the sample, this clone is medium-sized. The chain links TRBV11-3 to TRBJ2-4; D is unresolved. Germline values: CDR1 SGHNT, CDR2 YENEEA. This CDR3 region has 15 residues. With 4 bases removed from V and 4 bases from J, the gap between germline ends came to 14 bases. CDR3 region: CASSCRRVGKNIQYF. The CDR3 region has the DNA TGTGCCAGCAGCTGTCGCCGGGTGGGGAAAAACATTCAGTACTTC.

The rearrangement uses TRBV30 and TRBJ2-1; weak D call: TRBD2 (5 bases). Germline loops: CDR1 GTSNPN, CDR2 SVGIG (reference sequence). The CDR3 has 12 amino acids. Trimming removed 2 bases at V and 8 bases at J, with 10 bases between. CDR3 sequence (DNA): TGTGCCTGGAGTATAATGGGAGATGAGCAGTTCTTC. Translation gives CAWSIMGDEQFF. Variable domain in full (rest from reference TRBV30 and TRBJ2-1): SQTIHQWPATLVQPVGSPLSLECTVEGTSNPNLYWYRQAAGRGLQLLFYSVGIGQISSEVPQNLSASRPQDRQFILSSKKLLLSDSGFYLCAWSIMGDEQFFGPGTRLTVL.

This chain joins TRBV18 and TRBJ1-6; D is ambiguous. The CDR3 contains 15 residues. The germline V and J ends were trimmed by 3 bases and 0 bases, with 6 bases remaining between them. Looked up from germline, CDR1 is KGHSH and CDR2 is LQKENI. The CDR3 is CASSPSGSYNSPLHF. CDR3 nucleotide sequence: TGTGCCAGCTCACCTTCGGGCTCCTATAATTCACCCCTCCACTTT. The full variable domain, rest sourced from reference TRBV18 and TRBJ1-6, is NAGVMQNPRHLVRRRGQEARLRCSPMKGHSHVYWYRQLPEEGLKFMVYLQKENIIDESGMPKERFSAEFPKEGPSILRIQQVVRGDSAAYFCASSPSGSYNSPLHFGNGTRLTVT.

The CDR3 bases are TGTGCCAGTACCCCGGACAGGGGGACAGATGGCTACACCTTC. Its protein is CASTPDRGTDGYTF. The chain is built from TRBV19 and TRBJ1-2; TRBD1 matches at 10 bases. The CDR3 has 14 amino acids. After removal of 7 bases from V and 6 bases from J, the junction contained 8 bases not matched to a gene. Germline V lookup: CDR1 LNHDA, CDR2 SQIVND (reference sequence).

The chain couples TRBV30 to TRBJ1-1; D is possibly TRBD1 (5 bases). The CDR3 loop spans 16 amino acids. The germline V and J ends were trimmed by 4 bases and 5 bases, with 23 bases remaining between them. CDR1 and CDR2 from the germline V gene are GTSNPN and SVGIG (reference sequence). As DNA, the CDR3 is TGTGCCTGGAAGAGGGGCAGCCTAACGGTAGGGACTGAAGCTTTCTTT. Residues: CAWKRGSLTVGTEAFF.

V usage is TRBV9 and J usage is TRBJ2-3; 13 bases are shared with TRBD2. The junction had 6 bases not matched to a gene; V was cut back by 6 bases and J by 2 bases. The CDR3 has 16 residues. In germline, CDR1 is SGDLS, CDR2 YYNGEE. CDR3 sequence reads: CASTWTSGGLTDTQYF. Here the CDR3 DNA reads TGTGCCAGCACCTGGACTAGCGGGGGCCTCACAGATACGCAGTATTTT.

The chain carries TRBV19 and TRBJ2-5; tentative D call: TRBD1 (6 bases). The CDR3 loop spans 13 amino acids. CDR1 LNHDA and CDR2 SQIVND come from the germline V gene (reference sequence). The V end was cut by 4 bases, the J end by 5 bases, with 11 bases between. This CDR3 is CASSTRGSETQYF. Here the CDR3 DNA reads TGTGCCAGTAGTACGAGGGGGTCGGAGACCCAGTACTTC.

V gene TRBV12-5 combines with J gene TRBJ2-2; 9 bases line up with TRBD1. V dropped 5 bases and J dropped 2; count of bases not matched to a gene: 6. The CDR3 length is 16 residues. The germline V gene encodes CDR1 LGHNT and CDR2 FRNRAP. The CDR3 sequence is CASGTRTGDNTGELFF. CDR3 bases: TGTGCTAGTGGTACCCGGACAGGGGACAACACCGGGGAGCTGTTTTTT.

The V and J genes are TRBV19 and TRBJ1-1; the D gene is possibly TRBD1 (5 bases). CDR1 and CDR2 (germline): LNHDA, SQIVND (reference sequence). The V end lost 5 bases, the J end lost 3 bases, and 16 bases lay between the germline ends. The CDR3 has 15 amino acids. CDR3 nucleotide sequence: TGTGCCAGTAGTCCCGGCGGGGGGAGGTACACTGAAGCTTTCTTT. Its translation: CASSPGGGRYTEAFF. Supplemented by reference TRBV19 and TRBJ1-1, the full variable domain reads DGGITQSPKYLFRKEGQNVTLSCEQNLNHDAMYWYRQDPGQGLRLIYYSQIVNDFQKGDIAEGYSVSREKKESFPLTVTSAQKNPTAFYLCASSPGGGRYTEAFFGQGTRLTVV.

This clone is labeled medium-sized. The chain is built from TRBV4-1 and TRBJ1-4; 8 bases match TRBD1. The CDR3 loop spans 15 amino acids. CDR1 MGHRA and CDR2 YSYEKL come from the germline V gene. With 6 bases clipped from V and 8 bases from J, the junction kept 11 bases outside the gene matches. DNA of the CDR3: TGCGCCAGCAGTTCCTCCCCACAGGGGGAAGAAAAACTGTTTTTT. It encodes CASSSSPQGEEKLFF.

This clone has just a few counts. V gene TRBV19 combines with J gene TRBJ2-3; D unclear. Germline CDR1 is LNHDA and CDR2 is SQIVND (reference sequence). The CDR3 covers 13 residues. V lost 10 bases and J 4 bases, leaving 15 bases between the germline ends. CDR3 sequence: CATKRSGPDTQYF. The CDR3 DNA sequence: TGTGCCACCAAGAGGTCAGGCCCAGATACGCAGTATTTT.

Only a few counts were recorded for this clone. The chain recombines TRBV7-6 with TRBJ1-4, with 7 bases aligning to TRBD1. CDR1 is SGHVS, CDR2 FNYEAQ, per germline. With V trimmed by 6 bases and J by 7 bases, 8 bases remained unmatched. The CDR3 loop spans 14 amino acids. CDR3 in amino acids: CASSQGGSGEKLFF. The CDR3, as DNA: TGTGCCAGCAGTCAGGGGGGGTCGGGTGAAAAACTGTTTTTT.

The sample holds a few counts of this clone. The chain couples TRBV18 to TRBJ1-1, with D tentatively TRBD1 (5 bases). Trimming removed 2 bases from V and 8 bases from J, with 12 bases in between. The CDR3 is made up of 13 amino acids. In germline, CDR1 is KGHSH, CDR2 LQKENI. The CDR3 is CASSPRGLDEAFF. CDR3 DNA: TGTGCCAGCTCACCAAGGGGCTTGGACGAAGCTTTCTTT. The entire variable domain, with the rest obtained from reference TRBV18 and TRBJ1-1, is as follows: NAGVMQNPRHLVRRRGQEARLRCSPMKGHSHVYWYRQLPEEGLKFMVYLQKENIIDESGMPKERFSAEFPKEGPSILRIQQVVRGDSAAYFCASSPRGLDEAFFGQGTRLTVV.

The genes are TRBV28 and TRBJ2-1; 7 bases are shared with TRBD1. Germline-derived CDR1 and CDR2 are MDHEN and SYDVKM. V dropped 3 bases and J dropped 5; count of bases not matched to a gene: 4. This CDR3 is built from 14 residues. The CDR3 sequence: CASSLTGTHNEQFF. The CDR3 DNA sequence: TGTGCCAGCAGTTTGACAGGGACCCACAATGAGCAGTTCTTC.